These 3 T cell receptor beta chains originate from one sample sequenced in a study of blood T cell repertoires in COVID-19. Repertoires were generated with immunoSEQ multiplex PCR, while TCRdb's copy carries only in-frame clones and drops some. Of roughly 21,000 clones listed, around 89% are singletons. The sequencing sample was made of peripheral blood. The receptors originated from a man aged 70-80 years with active COVID-19.

The chain has TRBV12-5 and TRBJ2-7, with TRBD1 identical over 10 bases. The CDR3 spans 14 residues. The V gene end was trimmed by 6 bases and the J gene end by 6 bases; junction bases not matched to a gene: 8. The V gene's germline CDR1 is LGHNT and CDR2 FRNRAP. CDR3 region: CASGRGQGVAEQYF. CDR3 nucleotide sequence: TGTGCTAGTGGGCGTGGACAGGGGGTGGCCGAGCAGTACTTC.

The rearrangement uses TRBV27 and TRBJ1-6; no clear D. This CDR3 is 14 amino acids long. Germline values: CDR1 MNHEY, CDR2 SMNVEV (reference sequence). V was trimmed by 4 bases and J by 6 bases, leaving 10 bases between them. The CDR3 spells CASSWGGPNSPLHF. CDR3 bases: TGTGCCAGCAGTTGGGGAGGGCCTAATTCACCCCTCCACTTT.

The V and J genes are TRBV10-3 and TRBJ1-4; TRBD1 matches at 9 bases. The CDR3 has 15 amino acids. V lost 5 bases to trimming and J lost 8 bases; unmatched junction nucleotides: 9. Germline CDR1 reads ENHRY; CDR2 reads SYGVKD. The CDR3 protein is CAISPRGQGEEKLFF. As DNA, the CDR3 is TGTGCCATCAGTCCTCGGGGACAGGGAGAGGAAAAACTGTTTTTT.